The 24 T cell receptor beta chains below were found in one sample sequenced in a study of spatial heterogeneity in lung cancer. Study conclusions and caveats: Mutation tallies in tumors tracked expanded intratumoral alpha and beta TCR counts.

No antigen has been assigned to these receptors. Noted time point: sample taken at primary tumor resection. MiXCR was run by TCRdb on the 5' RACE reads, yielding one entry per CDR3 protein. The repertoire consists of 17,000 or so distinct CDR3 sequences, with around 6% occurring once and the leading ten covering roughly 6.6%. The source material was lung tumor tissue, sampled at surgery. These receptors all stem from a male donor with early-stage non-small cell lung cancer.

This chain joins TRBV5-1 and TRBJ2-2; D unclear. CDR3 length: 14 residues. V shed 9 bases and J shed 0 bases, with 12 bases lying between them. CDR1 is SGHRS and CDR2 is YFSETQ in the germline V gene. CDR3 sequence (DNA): TGCGCCACCGGCGAGCAACCGAACACCGGGGAGCTGTTTTTT. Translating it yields CATGEQPNTGELFF.

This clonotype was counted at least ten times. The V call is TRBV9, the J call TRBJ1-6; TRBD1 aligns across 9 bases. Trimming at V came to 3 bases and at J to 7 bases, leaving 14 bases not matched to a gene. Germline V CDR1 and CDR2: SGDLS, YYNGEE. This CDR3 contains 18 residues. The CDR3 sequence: CASSADPGQGSSNSPLHF. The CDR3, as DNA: TGTGCCAGCAGCGCCGACCCTGGACAGGGGAGTAGCAATTCACCCCTCCACTTT.

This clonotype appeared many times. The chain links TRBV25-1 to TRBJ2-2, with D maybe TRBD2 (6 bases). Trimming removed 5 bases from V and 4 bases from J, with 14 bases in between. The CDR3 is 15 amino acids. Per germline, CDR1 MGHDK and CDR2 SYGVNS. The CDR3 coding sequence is TGTGCCAGCAGTTTCGGGGGTTCGGGCACCGGGGAGCTGTTTTTT. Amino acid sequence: CASSFGGSGTGELFF.

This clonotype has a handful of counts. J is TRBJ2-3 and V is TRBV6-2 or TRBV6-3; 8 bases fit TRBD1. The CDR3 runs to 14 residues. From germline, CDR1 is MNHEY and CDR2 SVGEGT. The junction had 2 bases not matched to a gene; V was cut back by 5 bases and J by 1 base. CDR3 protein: CASSPDRGTDTQYF. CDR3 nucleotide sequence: TGTGCCAGCAGTCCGGACAGGGGCACAGATACGCAGTATTTT.

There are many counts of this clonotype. The CDR3 DNA is TGCGCCAGCAGCTTCGGGACAGGGTTCTACGAGCAGTACTTC. Translation gives CASSFGTGFYEQYF. The chain carries TRBV5-1 and TRBJ2-7; 9 bases are shared with TRBD1. The CDR3 covers 14 residues. CDR1 is SGHRS, CDR2 YFSETQ, per germline. The V segment lost 2 bases and the J segment 3 bases; nucleotides outside the gene matches: 3.

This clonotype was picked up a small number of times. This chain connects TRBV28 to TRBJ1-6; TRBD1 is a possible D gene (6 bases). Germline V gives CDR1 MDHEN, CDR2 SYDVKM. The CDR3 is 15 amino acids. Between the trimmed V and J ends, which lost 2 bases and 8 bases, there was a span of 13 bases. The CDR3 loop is CASSLMDRDYSPLHF. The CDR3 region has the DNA TGTGCCAGCAGTTTAATGGACAGAGATTATTCACCCCTCCACTTT.

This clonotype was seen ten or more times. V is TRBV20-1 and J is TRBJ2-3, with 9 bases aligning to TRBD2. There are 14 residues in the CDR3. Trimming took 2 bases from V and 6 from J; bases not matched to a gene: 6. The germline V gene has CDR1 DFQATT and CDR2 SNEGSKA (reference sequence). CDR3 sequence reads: CSARLAGGHDTQYF. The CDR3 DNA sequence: TGCAGTGCTAGACTCGCGGGGGGGCATGATACGCAGTATTTT.

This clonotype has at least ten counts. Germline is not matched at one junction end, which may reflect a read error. CDR3 loop: CASSVAGESDTQYF. The CDR3 DNA reads TGTGCCAGCAGCGTAGCGGGGGAGTCAGATACGCAGTATTTT. V is TRBV7-9 and J is TRBJ2-3; 9 bases match TRBD2. Germline V gene lookup returns CDR1 SEHNR and CDR2 FQNEAQ (reference sequence). The CDR3 sequence is 14 residues long.

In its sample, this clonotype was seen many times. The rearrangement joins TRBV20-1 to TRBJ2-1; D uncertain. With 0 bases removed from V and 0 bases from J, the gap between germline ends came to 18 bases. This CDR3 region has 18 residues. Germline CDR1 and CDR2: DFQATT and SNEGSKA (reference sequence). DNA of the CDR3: TGCAGTGCTAGAGATTTACAGCCGCGTAGGTCCTCCTACAATGAGCAGTTCTTC. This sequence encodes CSARDLQPRRSSYNEQFF.

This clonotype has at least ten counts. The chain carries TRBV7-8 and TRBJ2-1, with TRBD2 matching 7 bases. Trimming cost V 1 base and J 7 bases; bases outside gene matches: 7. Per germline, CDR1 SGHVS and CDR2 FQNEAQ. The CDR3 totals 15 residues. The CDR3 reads CASSLDRAGRNEQFF. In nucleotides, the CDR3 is TGTGCCAGCAGCTTAGATCGAGCGGGAAGAAATGAGCAGTTCTTC.

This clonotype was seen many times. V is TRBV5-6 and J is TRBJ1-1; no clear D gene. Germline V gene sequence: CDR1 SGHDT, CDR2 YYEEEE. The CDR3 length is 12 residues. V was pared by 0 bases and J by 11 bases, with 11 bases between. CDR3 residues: CASSLVGFSAFF. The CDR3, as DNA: TGTGCCAGCAGCTTGGTTGGGTTTTCGGCTTTCTTT.

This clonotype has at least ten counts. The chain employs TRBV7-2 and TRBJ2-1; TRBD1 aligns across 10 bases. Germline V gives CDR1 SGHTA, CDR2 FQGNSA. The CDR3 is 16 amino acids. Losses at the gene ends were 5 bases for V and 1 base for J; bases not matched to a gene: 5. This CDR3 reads CASSLRDRGSYNEQFF. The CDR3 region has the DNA TGTGCCAGCAGCCTACGGGACAGGGGTTCCTACAATGAGCAGTTCTTC.

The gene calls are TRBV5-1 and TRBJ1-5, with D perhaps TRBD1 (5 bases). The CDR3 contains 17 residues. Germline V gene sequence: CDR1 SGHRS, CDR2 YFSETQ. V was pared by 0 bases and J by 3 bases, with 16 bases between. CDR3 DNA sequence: TGCGCCAGCAGCTTGGCAGGGCTTTCTCATAACAATCAGCCCCAGCATTTT. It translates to CASSLAGLSHNNQPQHF.

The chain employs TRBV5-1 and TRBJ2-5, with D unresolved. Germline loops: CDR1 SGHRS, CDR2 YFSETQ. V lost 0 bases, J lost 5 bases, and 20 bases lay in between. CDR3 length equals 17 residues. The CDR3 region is CASSLGVTTRWSETQYF. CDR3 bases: TGCGCCAGCAGCTTGGGAGTAACGACGAGGTGGTCGGAGACCCAGTACTTC.

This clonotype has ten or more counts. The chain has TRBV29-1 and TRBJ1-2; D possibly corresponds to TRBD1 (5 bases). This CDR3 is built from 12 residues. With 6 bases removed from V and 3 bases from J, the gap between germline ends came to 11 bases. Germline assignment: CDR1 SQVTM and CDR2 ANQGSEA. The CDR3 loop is CSVYRTDYGYTF. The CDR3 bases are TGCAGCGTCTACAGGACCGACTATGGCTACACCTTC.

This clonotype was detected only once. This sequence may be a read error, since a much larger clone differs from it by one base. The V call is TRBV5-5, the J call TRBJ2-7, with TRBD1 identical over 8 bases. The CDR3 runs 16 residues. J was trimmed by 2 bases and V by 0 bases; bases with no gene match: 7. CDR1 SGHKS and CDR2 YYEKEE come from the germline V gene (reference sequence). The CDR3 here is CASSLAGTGFTYEQYF. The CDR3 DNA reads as TGTGCCAGCAGCTTGGCAGGGACAGGATTTACCTACGAGCAGTACTTC.

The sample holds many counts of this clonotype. DNA of the CDR3: TGCAGTGCTAGAGACAACTCAACTAATGAAAAACTGTTTTTT. Translating it yields CSARDNSTNEKLFF. This chain links TRBV20-1 with TRBJ1-4, with unresolved D. Per the germline V gene, CDR1 is DFQATT and CDR2 is SNEGSKA (reference sequence). This CDR3 has 14 amino acids. Trimming took 0 bases from V and 0 from J, leaving 5 bases between them.

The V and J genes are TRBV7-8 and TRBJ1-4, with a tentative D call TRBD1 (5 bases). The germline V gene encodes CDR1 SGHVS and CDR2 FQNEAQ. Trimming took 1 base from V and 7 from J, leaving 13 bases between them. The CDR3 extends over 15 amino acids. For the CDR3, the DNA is TGTGCCAGCAGCTTAGTTTCAGGGACGGGTGAAAAACTGTTTTTT. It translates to CASSLVSGTGEKLFF.

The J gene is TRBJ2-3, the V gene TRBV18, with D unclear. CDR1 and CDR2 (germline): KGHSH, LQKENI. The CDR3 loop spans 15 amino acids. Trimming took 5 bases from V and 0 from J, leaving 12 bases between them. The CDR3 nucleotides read TGTGCCAGCTCATCAGGACGTCTAAGCACAGATACGCAGTATTTT. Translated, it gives CASSSGRLSTDTQYF.

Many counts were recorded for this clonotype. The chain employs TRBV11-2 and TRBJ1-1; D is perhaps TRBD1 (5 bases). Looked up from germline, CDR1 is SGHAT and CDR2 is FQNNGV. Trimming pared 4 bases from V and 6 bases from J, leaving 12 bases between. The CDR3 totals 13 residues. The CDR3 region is CASSSRRGAEAFF. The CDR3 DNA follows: TGTGCCAGCAGCTCCCGCCGGGGGGCTGAAGCTTTCTTT.

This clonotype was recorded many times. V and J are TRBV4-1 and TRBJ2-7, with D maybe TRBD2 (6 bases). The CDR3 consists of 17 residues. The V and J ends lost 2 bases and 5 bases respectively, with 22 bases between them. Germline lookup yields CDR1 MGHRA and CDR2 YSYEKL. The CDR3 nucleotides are TGCGCCAGCAGCCAACCCTCTGGGCGCGGGACTGGCAACGAGCAGTACTTC. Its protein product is CASSQPSGRGTGNEQYF.

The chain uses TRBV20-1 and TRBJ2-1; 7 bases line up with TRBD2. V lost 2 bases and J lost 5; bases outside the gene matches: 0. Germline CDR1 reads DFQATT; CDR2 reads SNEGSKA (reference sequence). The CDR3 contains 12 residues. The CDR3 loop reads CSARLADNEQFF. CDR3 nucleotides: TGCAGTGCTAGACTAGCGGACAATGAGCAGTTCTTC.

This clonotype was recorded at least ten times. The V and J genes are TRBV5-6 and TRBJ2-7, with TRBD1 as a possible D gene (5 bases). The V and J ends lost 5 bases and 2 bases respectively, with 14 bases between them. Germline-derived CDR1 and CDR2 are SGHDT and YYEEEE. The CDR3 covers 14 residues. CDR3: CASRFIDSPYEQYF. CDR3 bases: TGTGCCAGCAGGTTTATCGACAGCCCCTACGAGCAGTACTTC.

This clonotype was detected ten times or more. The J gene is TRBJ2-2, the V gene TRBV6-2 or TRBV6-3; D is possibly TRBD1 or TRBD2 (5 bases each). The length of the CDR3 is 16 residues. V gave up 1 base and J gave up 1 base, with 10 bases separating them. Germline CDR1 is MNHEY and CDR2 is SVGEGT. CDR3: CASSYFRGWNTGELFF. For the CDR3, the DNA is TGTGCCAGCAGTTACTTTCGGGGCTGGAACACCGGGGAGCTGTTTTTT.